The T cell receptor (beta chain) under discussion was sequenced for a study of cytomegalovirus exposure and HLA in healthy donors. The count of this clone is one. Trimming removed 3 bases from V and 5 bases from J, with 6 bases in between. CDR3 length: 11 residues. Germline CDR1 reads SQVTM; CDR2 reads ANQGSEA. PCR was performed using 60 Vbeta and 13 Jbeta primers. This table comes from immunoSEQ multiplex PCR, and its TCRdb copy is limited to in-frame clones, with some not included. In the table there are about 140,000 clones, 60% to 80% of which are singletons. The TCR comes from a man aged 45-65 years in good health and CMV-seropositive. This chain connects TRBV29-1 to TRBJ2-3, with a possible D match to TRBD2 (6 bases). Sequenced input: PBMCs. DNA of the CDR3: TGCAGCGTTGAGGGGGGAGATACGCAGTATTTT. It is translated as CSVEGGDTQYF.